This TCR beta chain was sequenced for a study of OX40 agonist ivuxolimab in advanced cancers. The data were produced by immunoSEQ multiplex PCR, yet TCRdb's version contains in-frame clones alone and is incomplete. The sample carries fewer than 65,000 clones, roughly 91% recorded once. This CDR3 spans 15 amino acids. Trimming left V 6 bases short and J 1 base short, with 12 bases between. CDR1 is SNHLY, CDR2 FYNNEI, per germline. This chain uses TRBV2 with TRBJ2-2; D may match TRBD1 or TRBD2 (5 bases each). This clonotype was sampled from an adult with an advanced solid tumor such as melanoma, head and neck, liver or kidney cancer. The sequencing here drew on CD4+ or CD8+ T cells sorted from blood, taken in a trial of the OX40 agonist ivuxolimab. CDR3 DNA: TGTGCCAGCAGAGGGACCGAACTGAACACCGGGGAGCTGTTTTTT. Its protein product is CASRGTELNTGELFF.